This T cell receptor (beta chain) comes out of a study of glioma-infiltrating T cells. Study-wide results and limits: Only very few CDR3 sequences appeared in both tissue and blood.

Germline-derived CDR1 and CDR2 are MGHRA and YSYEKL. V was cut by 0 bases and J by 7 bases, with 18 bases left in between. The CDR3 consists of 16 residues. TCR alpha and beta CDR3 regions were amplified from RNA using iRepertoire nested multiplex PCR. One-step reverse transcription and amplification started from approximately 100-400 ng of tissue mRNA or PBMC total RNA. TCRdb reanalysed the multiplex PCR reads using MiXCR and keeps one entry per CDR3 protein. Of around 850 distinct CDR3 sequences in the sample, less than 20% were seen once. Relative to its sample, this clonotype is medium-sized (0.01 to 0.1%). Its antigen remains unidentified.

Sequencing was done on a sample of glioma tissue, nonneoplastic brain tissue, or PBMCs (not recorded which). The chain couples TRBV4-1 to TRBJ1-2; a weak D match, TRBD1 (5 bases). This receptor was identified in a human donor with low-grade glioma or glioblastoma, undergoing nonglioma brain surgery, or in good health (not recorded which). The CDR3 loop reads CASSQDFPGGGLGYTF. In DNA, the CDR3 is TGCGCCAGCAGCCAAGATTTTCCCGGGGGGGGTCTTGGCTACACCTTC.